A selection of T cell receptor beta chains follows, all from one sample in a study of T cell repertoires in cytomegalovirus infection. TCRdb ran MiXCR on the reads and lists one entry per CDR3 protein. This repertoire shows around 710,000 distinct CDR3 sequences, about 27% found once; its top ten account for about an eighth. No cognate antigen is known for these TCRs. Sequenced here: cultured CD8+ T cells from PBMCs, sampled from culture after CMV antigen stimulation. The receptors stem from a human donor in good health (CMV status not recorded). Some clones in this sample may be carry-over from other donors' samples. CDR3s include the opening cysteine and the closing phenylalanine or tryptophan. Each record gives: V gene, clone size, J gene, CDR3 protein. Size is stated for part of the rows, as once, few or many counts, or as a class when the clone is expanded.

TRBV6-5	NA	TRBJ1-1	CASSYLRGPEAFF
TRBV7-9	NA	TRBJ1-4	CASRPRGLENEKLFF
TRBV7-8	many	TRBJ2-2	CASSLIGRGNTGELFF
TRBV7-6	few	TRBJ1-3	CASSPGTGTFGNTIYF
TRBV15	once	TRBJ2-5	CATSTPLTSVETQYF
TRBV12-3/TRBV12-4	NA	TRBJ1-1	CASSLGVMYTPRPEAFF
TRBV7-2	many	TRBJ1-2	CASSLELRGGYTF
TRBV12-5	NA	TRBJ2-5	CASGLWETQYF
TRBV6-2/TRBV6-3	NA	TRBJ1-5	CASSYGGTYSNQPQHF
TRBV6-6	NA	TRBJ2-5	CASSYSAGPQETQYF
TRBV12-3/TRBV12-4	few	TRBJ1-2	CASRPAGVDGYTF
TRBV11-2	few	TRBJ2-5	CASSPRLAGEQETQYF
TRBV7-8	few	TRBJ1-5	CASSPWGVQPQHF
TRBV7-6	NA	TRBJ2-7	CASSLLGRIGPSYEQYF
TRBV28	many	TRBJ2-2	CASSLLRPRTGELFF
TRBV10-3	NA	TRBJ2-7	CAISGVAGGFYEQYF
TRBV6-2/TRBV6-3	few	TRBJ2-2	CASRVAGAYTGELFF
TRBV4-1	NA	TRBJ2-1	CASSQESNNEQFF
TRBV27	NA	TRBJ1-1	CASSPYPGGSDTEAFF
TRBV11-2	many	TRBJ2-3	CASSWRGRGGTDTQYF
TRBV12-3/TRBV12-4	few	TRBJ2-4	CASSLGRTVAKNIQYF
TRBV11-2	many	TRBJ2-1	CASSLGQIGGGPYNEQFF
TRBV12-3/TRBV12-4	few	TRBJ1-5	CASSTTGDNQPQHF
TRBV7-9	NA	TRBJ2-3	CASSSGPRALFPSTDTQYF
TRBV18	few	TRBJ1-1	CASWGEQGPETEAFF
TRBV20-1	NA	TRBJ2-1	CSASLSGNEQFF
TRBV7-7	few	TRBJ2-1	CASSLRTAGEANEQFF
TRBV12-3/TRBV12-4	few	TRBJ2-7	CASSPGRGPLSGQYF
TRBV19	NA	TRBJ2-5	CASSIEWAPAGETQYF
TRBV10-3	NA	TRBJ2-3	CAIRGESPRTDTQYF
TRBV6-5	NA	TRBJ2-1	CASSYSRTGIGQFF
TRBV9	NA	TRBJ1-5	CASSVGGRVGQPQHF
TRBV27	few	TRBJ1-1	CASSTAPFYTEAFF
TRBV27	NA	TRBJ1-2	CASSQRGGGNYGYTF
TRBV14	NA	TRBJ1-4	CASSRRDGATNEKLFF
TRBV24-1	few	TRBJ2-3	CATSPGTGGSGTDTQYF
TRBV4-3	NA	TRBJ1-6	CASSQGKTGLYSYNSPLHF
TRBV5-3	NA	TRBJ2-3	CASFPLSGSADTQYF
TRBV7-9	NA	TRBJ2-2	CASSSSPTGLADTGELFF
TRBV7-3	NA	TRBJ2-1	CASSLIRGLYNEQFF
TRBV6-6	many	TRBJ1-1	CASSYGPGLMNTEAFF
TRBV2	NA	TRBJ2-7	CASSETGSFSYEQYF
TRBV7-3	NA	TRBJ2-1	CASSLVAGGMNEQFF
TRBV10-3	NA	TRBJ2-2	CAISESGGTWLFF
TRBV7-9	NA	TRBJ2-1	CASSPALSAGGTYNDNEQFF
TRBV5-8	NA	TRBJ1-1	CASRAGTGYTEAFF
TRBV6-6	NA	TRBJ2-3	CASSYVNHRGAGDTQYF
TRBV12-3/TRBV12-4	few	TRBJ2-2	CASSLRLAGEANTGELFF
TRBV4-1	few	TRBJ1-5	CASSQGQGGPPQHF
TRBV28	NA	TRBJ1-1	CASAGLTAEAFF
TRBV3-1	NA	TRBJ2-5	CASSQSGIQETQYF
TRBV7-9	NA	TRBJ2-5	CASARFIGGAETQYF
TRBV20-1	few	TRBJ2-1	CSASGRSNEQFF
TRBV7-2	many	TRBJ2-7	CASSLFGRGGAVEQYF